This TCR beta chain was sequenced in a study of shared clonotypes between healthy human individuals. The study's findings and limits: Sorted-subset sequencing, rarefaction showed, was incomplete despite large depth. All-four-donor shared clonotypes had higher generation probabilities than non-shared clonotypes did.

Produced via immunoSEQ multiplex PCR; TCRdb's table is partial and in-frame only. The top ten hold about 0.42% of the sample, which has approximately 1.5 million clones, around 98% seen once. From germline, CDR1 is SGHDT and CDR2 YYEEEE. V lost 4 bases to trimming and J lost 0 bases, with 10 bases between them. CDR3 length: 14 amino acids. This clone has just one count. What it recognizes is unknown. This chain uses TRBV5-6 with TRBJ1-1; D call uncertain. The specimen sequenced was naive CD4+ T cells sorted from blood. Indicated subset: CD45RA+ positively selected. The TCR was taken from a man aged 25-45 years in good health. In DNA, the CDR3 is TGTGCCAGCAGCCCGACGACGGTGAACACTGAAGCTTTCTTT. Translating gives CASSPTTVNTEAFF.